This T cell receptor (beta chain) is drawn from a study of OX40 agonist ivuxolimab in advanced cancers. The method was immunoSEQ multiplex PCR; TCRdb's version includes in-frame clones alone and lacks a portion of them. Of 15,000 to 20,000 clones listed, roughly 72% are singletons. CDR1 and CDR2 from the germline V gene are SQVTM and ANQGSEA. The CDR3 covers 15 residues. V shed 4 bases and J shed 7 bases, with 19 bases lying between them. The rearrangement links TRBV29-1 to TRBJ1-4; D is unresolved. Here the sequenced sample was CD4+ or CD8+ T cells sorted from blood, taken in a trial of the OX40 agonist ivuxolimab. The TCR was taken from an adult with an advanced solid tumor such as melanoma, head and neck, liver or kidney cancer. CDR3: CSVAISRGVGEKLFF. The CDR3 DNA reads as TGCAGCGTTGCAATTAGTCGGGGAGTGGGTGAAAAACTGTTTTTT.